Below, 25 T cell receptor beta chains from the same sample are listed, as sequenced in a study of shared T cell receptors in the human thymus. Clones were read by immunoSEQ multiplex PCR, and TCRdb kept only the in-frame ones, dropping some. The data hold about 660,000 clones, with approximately 87% observed a single time. These same records also appear under a second study, on human thymus T cells.

Material for sequencing was thymocytes. Receptor source: a boy under three years old with a congenital heart defect.

The chain joins TRBV15 to TRBJ1-2; 7 nucleotides align to TRBD1. With V trimmed by 8 bases and J by 2 bases, 23 bases remained unmatched. Germline assignment: CDR1 LNHNV and CDR2 YYDKDF (reference sequence). This CDR3 has 19 amino acids. The CDR3 nucleotides read TGTGCCACCCGACCCGAGGAAGGGGGCCTTCTTACTCTAAACTATGGCTACACCTTC. Protein: CATRPEEGGLLTLNYGYTF.

The CDR3 region is CASSLRTGITEAFF. In DNA, the CDR3 is TGTGCCAGCAGCCTCCGGACAGGGATCACTGAAGCTTTCTTT. J is TRBJ1-1 and V is TRBV11-2; 8 bases fit TRBD1. The germline V gene encodes CDR1 SGHAT and CDR2 FQNNGV. The V and J ends lost 5 bases and 4 bases, in that order; junction bases with no gene match: 6. The CDR3 is made up of 14 amino acids. The variable domain in full, with the rest retrieved from reference TRBV11-2 and TRBJ1-1, is EAGVAQSPRYKIIEKRQSVAFWCNPISGHATLYWYQQILGQGPKLLIQFQNNGVVDDSQLPKDRFSAERLKGVDSTLKIQPAKLEDSAVYLCASSLRTGITEAFFGQGTRLTVV.

V usage is TRBV30 and J usage is TRBJ2-1, with D uncertain. The ends were cut back, 4 bases at V and 0 bases at J, with 7 bases in the middle. Per the germline V gene, CDR1 is GTSNPN and CDR2 is SVGIG (reference sequence). The CDR3 runs to 13 residues. The CDR3 here is CAWKASSYNEQFF. CDR3 nucleotide sequence: TGTGCCTGGAAGGCTAGCTCCTACAATGAGCAGTTCTTC.

The rearrangement links TRBV27 to TRBJ2-3; 13 nucleotides agree with TRBD2. V was pared by 5 bases and J by 10 bases, with 12 bases of the junction left unmatched. The CDR3 runs 16 residues. The germline V gene has CDR1 MNHEY and CDR2 SMNVEV (reference sequence). The DNA for the CDR3 is TGTGCCAGCAGTCCCGGACTAGCGGGAGATGGGTGGTCGCAGTATTTT. This gives the protein CASSPGLAGDGWSQYF.

The chain joins TRBV28 to TRBJ2-1; 13 nucleotides agree with TRBD2. Germline CDR1 is MDHEN and CDR2 is SYDVKM. The CDR3 runs to 15 residues. The J segment lost 2 bases and the V segment lost 10 bases, leaving 5 bases of the junction unmatched. DNA for the CDR3: TGTGCCACACTAGCGGGAGGGCCCACCTACAATGAGCAGTTCTTC. Translated, it gives CATLAGGPTYNEQFF.

The genes are TRBV9 and TRBJ1-5; D uncertain. CDR3 length: 11 residues. CDR1 and CDR2 (germline): SGDLS, YYNGEE. The V gene lost 4 bases and the J gene lost 11 bases, with 10 bases spanning the gap. The CDR3 spells CASSNGEAQHF. The DNA for the CDR3 is TGTGCCAGCAGCAACGGGGAAGCCCAGCATTTT.

V is TRBV25-1 and J is TRBJ2-7; maybe TRBD1 (6 bases). This CDR3 has 17 amino acids. V dropped 2 bases and J dropped 0 bases, with 17 bases sitting between them. Germline CDR1 MGHDK, CDR2 SYGVNS. The CDR3 loop reads CASSEQRYWTASYEQYF. In DNA form, the CDR3 reads TGTGCCAGCAGTGAACAAAGGTACTGGACAGCCTCCTACGAGCAGTACTTC.

The chain combines TRBV29-1 with TRBJ2-5; 8 bases are shared with TRBD1. The germline V gene encodes CDR1 SQVTM and CDR2 ANQGSEA. V lost 2 bases to trimming and J lost 4 bases; unmatched junction nucleotides: 18. There are 18 residues in the CDR3. Here the CDR3 DNA reads TGCAGCGTTGAATCTGGGGACAGGCCCTTTGGCGGGCGAGAGACCCAGTACTTC. This sequence encodes CSVESGDRPFGGRETQYF.

This clone was observed once. The V and J genes are TRBV30 and TRBJ2-3; D perhaps matches TRBD2 (6 bases). This CDR3 comprises 17 residues. The germline CDR1 and CDR2 sequences are GTSNPN and SVGIG (reference sequence). Trimming removed 3 bases at V and 0 bases at J, with 19 bases between. The CDR3 sequence: CAWRQPRTGTSTDTQYF. The CDR3 DNA follows: TGTGCCTGGAGACAACCCCGGACCGGGACTAGCACAGATACGCAGTATTTT.

This clone was found once. The chain links TRBV11-2 to TRBJ1-4; 9 nucleotides align to TRBD1. V trimming: 1 base; J trimming: 7 bases; junction bases outside the gene matches: 7. The germline CDR1 and CDR2 sequences are SGHAT and FQNNGV. The CDR3 length is 16 residues. The CDR3 nucleotides are TGTGCCAGCAGCTTAGCGGGGGACAGGGAAGCTGAAAAACTGTTTTTT. Protein: CASSLAGDREAEKLFF.

This rearrangement joins TRBV29-1 to TRBJ2-1; 8 nucleotides agree with TRBD2. Germline values: CDR1 SQVTM, CDR2 ANQGSEA. J was trimmed by 0 bases and V by 0 bases; bases with no gene match: 7. This CDR3 contains 17 residues. The CDR3 here is CSVEDSGAYLSYNEQFF. CDR3 nucleotide sequence: TGCAGCGTTGAAGATAGCGGGGCTTATCTCTCCTACAATGAGCAGTTCTTC.

This clone was seen only once. This rearrangement joins TRBV12-5 to TRBJ1-1, with D tentatively TRBD1 (6 bases). V was cut by 3 bases and J by 0 bases, with 17 bases left in between. Germline CDR1 is LGHNT and CDR2 is FRNRAP. The CDR3 has 17 amino acids. The CDR3 DNA sequence: TGTGCTAGTGGTTTATTCGGGGAGGGGGGCCTGAACACTGAAGCTTTCTTT. Translated, it gives CASGLFGEGGLNTEAFF.

CDR3 region: CASSLVELAAYNEQFF. CDR3 DNA sequence: TGTGCCAGCAGCTTAGTGGAGCTAGCGGCGTACAATGAGCAGTTCTTC. J is TRBJ2-1 and V is TRBV11-3; 7 bases line up with TRBD2. The CDR3 spans 16 residues. V lost 1 base, J lost 4 bases, and 7 bases stayed unmatched. The germline V gene encodes CDR1 SGHNT and CDR2 YENEEA.

This chain connects TRBV6-5 to TRBJ2-1; TRBD2 might be the D (7 bases). V dropped 2 bases and J dropped 7 bases, with 15 bases sitting between them. The CDR3 has 15 amino acids. Per germline, CDR1 MNHEY and CDR2 SVGAGI. The CDR3 sequence is CASSYVGGGRNEQFF. The CDR3 coding sequence is TGTGCCAGCAGTTACGTGGGAGGGGGGAGGAATGAGCAGTTCTTC.

There are a few counts of this clone. J is TRBJ1-5 and V is TRBV27; tentatively, D is TRBD1 (5 bases). V lost 3 bases, J lost 3 bases, and 9 bases lay in between. From germline, CDR1 is MNHEY and CDR2 SMNVEV (reference sequence). There are 14 residues in the CDR3. CDR3 bases: TGTGCCAGCAGTTTTCGCAGGGACAATCAGCCCCAGCATTTT. It is translated as CASSFRRDNQPQHF.

CDR3 DNA: TGTGCCAGCAGCCGTCCCAGCGGAGGGTTGAGCACCGGGGAGCTGTTTTTT. It is translated as CASSRPSGGLSTGELFF. V and J are TRBV14 and TRBJ2-2; possible D gene TRBD2, 6 bases. CDR1 is SGHDN, CDR2 FVKESK, per germline. The CDR3 sequence is 17 residues long. V was trimmed by 4 bases and J by 4 bases, leaving 19 bases between them.

V usage is TRBV7-9 and J usage is TRBJ2-2; TRBD1 aligns across 9 bases. Germline assignment: CDR1 SEHNR and CDR2 FQNEAQ (reference sequence). V gave up 5 bases and J gave up 4 bases; unmatched junction bases: 14. CDR3 size: 18 residues. The CDR3 sequence: CASSPLRGQGRSTGELFF. CDR3 bases: TGTGCCAGCAGCCCCCTCAGAGGACAGGGGAGGAGCACCGGGGAGCTGTTTTTT.

The chain is built from TRBV4-1 and TRBJ1-1; D call uncertain. The CDR3 sequence is 15 residues long. Germline V CDR1 and CDR2: MGHRA, YSYEKL. Between the trimmed V and J ends, which lost 4 bases and 1 base, there was a span of 13 bases. CDR3 in DNA: TGCGCCAGCAGCCCCCAGTGGGGAGGGAACACTGAAGCTTTCTTT. It translates to CASSPQWGGNTEAFF.

This chain connects TRBV6-4 to TRBJ1-4; 7 positions agree with TRBD1. The germline CDR1 and CDR2 sequences are MRHNA and SNTAGT. The CDR3 has 16 residues. After removal of 3 bases from V and 1 base from J, the junction contained 5 bases not matched to a gene. CDR3 residues: CASSERQGETNEKLFF. CDR3 DNA: TGTGCCAGCAGTGAGAGACAGGGAGAAACTAATGAAAAACTGTTTTTT.

V and J are TRBV7-9 and TRBJ1-2, with 12 bases identical to TRBD1. The germline gives CDR1 SEHNR, CDR2 FQNEAQ (reference sequence). V lost 5 bases to trimming and J lost 4 bases; unmatched junction nucleotides: 11. This CDR3 is built from 17 residues. For the CDR3, the DNA is TGTGCCAGCAGCCCACCTTTCGGGACAGGGGGCCGCTATGGCTACACCTTC. Amino acid sequence: CASSPPFGTGGRYGYTF.

The chain uses TRBV14 and TRBJ2-3; 8 nucleotides line up with TRBD2. J was trimmed by 2 bases and V by 0 bases; bases with no gene match: 4. The CDR3 consists of 16 residues. Germline assignment: CDR1 SGHDN and CDR2 FVKESK. CDR3 amino acids: CASSQDGAGVTDTQYF. In DNA form, the CDR3 reads TGTGCCAGCAGCCAAGATGGAGCGGGAGTCACAGATACGCAGTATTTT.

The chain employs TRBV5-1 and TRBJ2-3; weak D call: TRBD2 (5 bases). From germline, CDR1 is SGHRS and CDR2 YFSETQ. V was shortened by 4 bases and J by 5 bases, with 14 bases between the two germline ends. The CDR3 loop spans 14 amino acids. The CDR3 DNA sequence: TGCGCCAGCAGCGATGGGGAGTGTGAAGATACGCAGTATTTT. This gives the protein CASSDGECEDTQYF.

The chain links TRBV27 to TRBJ2-1, with 7 bases aligning to TRBD2. Germline values: CDR1 MNHEY, CDR2 SMNVEV (reference sequence). Trimming removed 8 bases from V and 8 bases from J; junction bases left unmatched: 9. This CDR3 is 13 amino acids long. The CDR3: CASRDYQADEQFF. Written as DNA, the CDR3 is TGTGCCAGCCGGGACTACCAGGCGGATGAGCAGTTCTTC.

This chain links TRBV27 with TRBJ1-4; 10 positions match TRBD1. Losses at the gene ends were 3 bases for V and 8 bases for J; bases not matched to a gene: 9. This CDR3 comprises 16 residues. In germline, CDR1 is MNHEY, CDR2 SMNVEV (reference sequence). CDR3 protein: CASSFRHGQGGEKLFF. Written as DNA, the CDR3 is TGTGCCAGCAGTTTTCGCCACGGACAGGGGGGAGAAAAACTGTTTTTT.

A few counts support this clone. The chain uses TRBV28 and TRBJ2-7; 9 positions match TRBD1. Trimming cost V 6 bases and J 2 bases; bases outside gene matches: 8. The CDR3 covers 15 residues. Germline V gene lookup returns CDR1 MDHEN and CDR2 SYDVKM. CDR3 in DNA: TGTGCCAGCAGGATACCGGGACAGGGACCCTACGAGCAGTACTTC. The encoded protein is CASRIPGQGPYEQYF.